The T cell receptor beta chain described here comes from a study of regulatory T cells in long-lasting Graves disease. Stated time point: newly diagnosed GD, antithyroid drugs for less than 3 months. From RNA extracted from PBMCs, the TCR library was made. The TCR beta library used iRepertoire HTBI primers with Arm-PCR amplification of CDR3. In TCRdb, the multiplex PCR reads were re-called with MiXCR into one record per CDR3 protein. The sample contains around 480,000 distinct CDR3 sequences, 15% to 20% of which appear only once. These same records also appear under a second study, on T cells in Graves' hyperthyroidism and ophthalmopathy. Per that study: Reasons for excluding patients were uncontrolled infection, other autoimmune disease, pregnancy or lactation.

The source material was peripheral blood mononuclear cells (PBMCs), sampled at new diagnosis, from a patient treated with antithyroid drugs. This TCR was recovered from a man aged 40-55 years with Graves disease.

CDR3 sequence reads: CASSLEAGQNEKLFF. CDR3 DNA: TGTGCCAGCAGCTTGGAGGCCGGTCAAAATGAAAAACTGTTTTTT. The chain carries TRBV5-4 and TRBJ1-4; D gene ambiguous. Per the germline V gene, CDR1 is SGHNT and CDR2 is YYREEE (reference sequence). The CDR3 consists of 15 residues. Trimming cost V 0 bases and J 5 bases, with 11 bases left between them.